These 21 T cell receptor beta chains originate from one sample sequenced in a study of T cells after yellow fever vaccination. TCRdb re-analysed the 5' RACE reads in MiXCR, keeping a single row per CDR3 protein. This table has about 580,000 distinct CDR3 sequences, about 17% appearing once. The specimen was PBMCs, collected about 5 days after the first yellow fever vaccination. The receptor set was obtained from a man aged 18 to 35 who received the YFV17D yellow fever vaccine.

The chain uses TRBV4-1 and TRBJ2-7; 11 bases agree with TRBD1. The CDR3 length is 15 residues. The germline V gene encodes CDR1 MGHRA and CDR2 YSYEKL. Trimming removed 4 bases from V and 4 bases from J; junction bases left unmatched: 6. This CDR3 reads CASSLWTGGIYEQYV. CDR3 bases: TGCGCCAGCAGCCTATGGACAGGGGGCATATACGAGCAGTACGTC.

This chain uses TRBV7-2 with TRBJ2-3, with 10 bases fitting TRBD1. The CDR3 loop spans 14 amino acids. CDR1 is SGHTA and CDR2 is FQGNSA in the germline V gene. V lost 3 bases and J lost 4; bases outside the gene matches: 1. CDR3 protein: CASSFDRGPDTQYF. CDR3 DNA sequence: TGTGCCAGCAGCTTTGACAGGGGGCCAGATACGCAGTATTTT.

This clonotype came up a few times. The rearrangement links TRBV7-6 to TRBJ2-3; 10 nucleotides match TRBD2. CDR1 is SGHVS, CDR2 FNYEAQ, per germline. There are 16 residues in the CDR3. V gave up 5 bases and J gave up 3 bases; unmatched junction bases: 8. CDR3 residues: CASSPSPSGGTDTQYF. The CDR3 DNA is TGTGCCAGCAGCCCCTCCCCTAGCGGGGGTACAGATACGCAGTATTTT.

This clonotype was recorded a few times. The CDR3 loop reads CASSQDWGGGTQYF. The CDR3, as DNA: TGCGCCAGCAGCCAAGATTGGGGCGGCGGGACCCAGTACTTC. The V gene is TRBV4-1, the J gene TRBJ2-5; the D gene is possibly TRBD1 (5 bases). V was clipped by 0 bases and J by 7 bases, with 12 bases between them. The CDR3 has 14 residues. Per germline, CDR1 MGHRA and CDR2 YSYEKL.

The genes are TRBV24-1 and TRBJ1-2; D perhaps matches TRBD1 (5 bases). The germline V and J ends were trimmed by 5 bases and 8 bases, with 17 bases remaining between them. Germline CDR1 is KGHDR and CDR2 is SFDVKD. The CDR3 covers 14 residues. CDR3 bases: TGTGCCACCAGTGTCGGGAGAACAGGAGGGGGCTACACCTTC. Its translation is CATSVGRTGGGYTF.

The chain carries TRBV12-3 or TRBV12-4 and TRBJ2-3; a weak D match, TRBD2 (7 bases). V was clipped by 3 bases and J by 4 bases, with 14 bases between them. The CDR3 is made up of 15 amino acids. Here the CDR3 DNA reads TGTGCCAGCAGTTTGGAGGGGGGGCCATCAGATACGCAGTATTTT. It is translated as CASSLEGGPSDTQYF.

This clonotype was counted many times. The chain recombines TRBV4-3 with TRBJ2-5; 7 bases line up with TRBD2. CDR1 and CDR2 from the germline V gene are LGHNA and YSLEER. With 1 base clipped from V and 0 bases from J, the junction kept 8 bases outside the gene matches. The CDR3 loop spans 17 amino acids. The CDR3 loop reads CASSQVEAGSYQETQYF. CDR3 bases: TGCGCCAGCAGCCAAGTGGAAGCGGGATCGTACCAAGAGACCCAGTACTTC.

This rearrangement joins TRBV6-1 to TRBJ2-7; 9 nucleotides align to TRBD2. V shed 6 bases, J shed 2 bases, and the junction held 8 bases outside the gene matches. CDR1 is MNHNS, CDR2 SASEGT, per germline. There are 15 residues in the CDR3. DNA for the CDR3: TGTGCCAGCAGGCGAGCGGGGGGCTCAGCCTACGAGCAGTACGTC. Translating gives CASRRAGGSAYEQYV.

CDR3: CATSDPTGGAYNEQFF. The CDR3 nucleotides read TGTGCCACCAGTGACCCGACAGGGGGAGCCTACAATGAGCAGTTCTTC. The V gene is TRBV24-1, the J gene TRBJ2-1; TRBD1 matches at 9 bases. The CDR3 length is 16 residues. The germline V gene encodes CDR1 KGHDR and CDR2 SFDVKD. Losses at the gene ends were 4 bases for V and 2 bases for J; bases not matched to a gene: 5.

This sequence joins TRBV6-5 and TRBJ2-3; tentative D call: TRBD2 (6 bases). This CDR3 has 13 amino acids. Trimming removed 4 bases at V and 4 bases at J, with 9 bases between. Germline CDR1 is MNHEY and CDR2 is SVGAGI. This chain's CDR3 is CASSFAGSDTQYF. In DNA form, the CDR3 reads TGTGCCAGCAGTTTCGCGGGATCAGATACGCAGTATTTT.

In its sample, this clonotype was seen many times. The V gene is TRBV7-2, the J gene TRBJ2-7; D ambiguous. V gave up 6 bases and J gave up 6 bases, with 15 bases separating them. Germline V gene sequence: CDR1 SGHTA, CDR2 FQGNSA. The CDR3 has 13 residues. CDR3: CASSEGPLSEQYV. In nucleotides, the CDR3 is TGTGCCAGCAGTGAAGGCCCCCTTTCCGAGCAGTACGTC.

This clonotype was counted only a few times. The chain recombines TRBV6-5 with TRBJ2-7, with D possibly being TRBD1 (6 bases). The CDR3 is 14 amino acids. Trimming shortened V by 2 bases and J by 0 bases, and 8 bases separated the two germline ends. CDR1 is MNHEY, CDR2 SVGAGI, per germline. CDR3 in amino acids: CASSYRDTSYEQYF. CDR3 DNA: TGTGCCAGCAGTTACCGGGACACCTCCTACGAGCAGTACTTC.

The J gene is TRBJ1-2, the V gene TRBV4-2; a possible D gene is TRBD1 (6 bases). The CDR3 sequence is 14 residues long. With 3 bases removed from V and 8 bases from J, the gap between germline ends came to 16 bases. Germline V CDR1 and CDR2: LGHNA, YNFKEQ. In DNA, the CDR3 is TGTGCCAGCAGCCATGGAAAGGGGGGTAGGGGCTACACCTTC. Its protein product is CASSHGKGGRGYTF.

This chain connects TRBV24-1 to TRBJ2-1, with D possibly called TRBD1 or TRBD2 (5 bases each). Germline V gene data show CDR1 as KGHDR and CDR2 as SFDVKD. The V gene lost 4 bases and the J gene lost 0 bases, with 12 bases spanning the gap. The CDR3 has 16 residues. CDR3 bases: TGTGCCACCAGTGACGGGACCTCTAGCTCCTACAATGAGCAGTTCTTC. Encoded protein: CATSDGTSSSYNEQFF.

The chain has TRBV5-1 and TRBJ2-3; a possible D gene is TRBD2 (6 bases). The CDR3 has 18 amino acids. Germline lookup yields CDR1 SGHRS and CDR2 YFSETQ. V was trimmed by 0 bases and J by 2 bases, leaving 19 bases between them. DNA of the CDR3: TGCGCCAGCAGCTTGGTGAGCCTAGCGCGGGAAGACACAGATACGCAGTATTTT. This encodes CASSLVSLAREDTDTQYF.

This clonotype has a handful of counts. The chain has TRBV7-2 and TRBJ2-7, with 12 bases that match TRBD1. J gave up 4 bases and V 5 bases, and 6 bases lay outside the gene matches. The CDR3 loop spans 15 amino acids. Germline values: CDR1 SGHTA, CDR2 FQGNSA. CDR3 in DNA: TGTGCCAGCAGCACAGGGACAGGGGGCTTGTACGAGCAGTACGTC. This gives the protein CASSTGTGGLYEQYV.

This clonotype turned up a few times. The chain recombines TRBV5-5 with TRBJ1-4; D possibly corresponds to TRBD1 (5 bases). V was clipped by 4 bases and J by 7 bases, with 17 bases between them. The CDR3 is made up of 15 amino acids. The germline V gene encodes CDR1 SGHKS and CDR2 YYEKEE (reference sequence). The CDR3 sequence is CASSRRGETIEKLFF. CDR3 nucleotides: TGTGCCAGCAGCCGACGGGGGGAAACGATTGAAAAACTGTTTTTT.

This clonotype was detected only a few times. This sequence joins TRBV4-3 and TRBJ1-3; D unresolved. The CDR3 consists of 16 residues. Trimming removed 3 bases at V and 0 bases at J, with 12 bases between. Germline lookup yields CDR1 LGHNA and CDR2 YSLEER. CDR3 sequence: CASSHAVPGSGNTIYF. In DNA form, the CDR3 reads TGCGCCAGCAGCCACGCCGTCCCTGGCTCTGGAAACACCATATATTTT.

A few counts support this clonotype. This rearrangement joins TRBV11-2 to TRBJ2-1; D is unclear. In germline, CDR1 is SGHAT, CDR2 FQNNGV. CDR3 length: 15 amino acids. Trimming pared 5 bases from V and 6 bases from J, leaving 17 bases between. The DNA of the CDR3 is TGTGCCAGCAGCACCGGACGAACTATAGGCAATGAGCAGTTCTTC. Its translation is CASSTGRTIGNEQFF. Looking up the rest from reference TRBV11-2 and TRBJ2-1 gives the full variable domain: EAGVAQSPRYKIIEKRQSVAFWCNPISGHATLYWYQQILGQGPKLLIQFQNNGVVDDSQLPKDRFSAERLKGVDSTLKIQPAKLEDSAVYLCASSTGRTIGNEQFFGPGTRLTVL.

The chain employs TRBV4-1 and TRBJ2-2, with D perhaps given as TRBD1 or TRBD2 (5 bases each). Germline V gene lookup returns CDR1 MGHRA and CDR2 YSYEKL. V was shortened by 0 bases and J by 1 base, with 15 bases between the two germline ends. CDR3 length: 18 amino acids. CDR3 DNA: TGCGCCAGCAGCCAAGATCCAGGGACGATTTGGAACACCGGGGAGCTGTTTTTT. This encodes CASSQDPGTIWNTGELFF.

The chain carries TRBV5-1 and TRBJ2-7; TRBD1 matches 11 bases. With 4 bases clipped from V and 1 base from J, the junction kept 4 bases outside the gene matches. Germline values: CDR1 SGHRS, CDR2 YFSETQ. This CDR3 spans 15 amino acids. The CDR3 protein is CASSPGQGVSYEQYV. DNA for the CDR3: TGCGCCAGCAGCCCGGGACAGGGGGTTTCCTACGAGCAGTACGTC.